This T cell receptor (beta chain) originates from a study of technical replicates of blood from several donors. Clones were sequenced by immunoSEQ multiplex PCR, and TCRdb holds only the in-frame ones, with some missing. The profile shows about 100,000 clones, around 95% of them singletons. The CDR3 contains 13 residues. V lost 6 bases to trimming and J lost 1 base, with 9 bases between them. CDR1 MNHEY and CDR2 SVGAGI come from the germline V gene. Input material: T cells isolated from PBMCs. The TCR originated in a human donor in good health. The chain is built from TRBV6-5 and TRBJ1-1; no firm D call. The CDR3 DNA is TGTGCCAGCAGACGGGAGAGGAACACTGAAGCTTTCTTT. It is translated as CASRRERNTEAFF.